This TCR beta chain was found in a study of cytomegalovirus exposure and HLA in healthy donors. The CDR3 consists of 15 residues. CDR1 is MNHNS and CDR2 is SASEGT in the germline V gene. V trimming: 4 bases; J trimming: 7 bases; junction bases outside the gene matches: 7. PCR primers comprised 60 Vbeta and 13 Jbeta primers. Produced via immunoSEQ multiplex PCR; TCRdb's table is partial and in-frame only. The data hold about 140,000 clones, with roughly three quarters observed a single time. This TCR was sampled from a man in his thirties or forties in good health and CMV-seronegative. This rearrangement joins TRBV6-1 to TRBJ1-5; 10 bases agree with TRBD1. The source material was PBMCs. The chain's CDR3 is CASSGTGGHEQPQHF. CDR3 DNA sequence: TGTGCCAGCAGTGGGACAGGGGGGCATGAACAGCCCCAGCATTTT.